These T cell receptor beta chains were read from a single sample in a study of shared clonotypes between healthy human individuals. Data came from immunoSEQ multiplex PCR; TCRdb stores just in-frame clones and leaves some out. The sample carries a few hundred thousand clones, less than 75% recorded once. The sample taken for sequencing was memory CD4+ T cells sorted from blood. The origin of the receptors is a young man in good health. The CDR3 runs from the conserved cysteine through the conserved F or W. Each record gives: CDR3 protein, CDR3 DNA, V gene, J gene, D gene. D genes are given only for firm matches.

CDR3aa: CASSRSPTANF; CDR3nt: TGTGCCAGCAGCCGCTCCCCGACAGCAAACTTC; v_gene: TRBV13; j_gene: TRBJ2-5; d_gene: NA
CDR3aa: CASSFSGRETQYF; CDR3nt: TGTGCCAGCAGTTTTTCGGGAAGAGAGACCCAGTACTTC; v_gene: TRBV28; j_gene: TRBJ2-5; d_gene: NA
CDR3aa: CASSLTSLEATQYF; CDR3nt: TGTGCCAGCAGCCTAACGTCCCTTGAGGCTACGCAGTATTTT; v_gene: TRBV9; j_gene: TRBJ2-3; d_gene: NA
CDR3aa: CASSQAAPYEQYF; CDR3nt: TGTGCCAGCAGCCAAGCAGCGCCTTACGAGCAGTACTTC; v_gene: TRBV4-2; j_gene: TRBJ2-7; d_gene: NA
CDR3aa: CASSLSGVSTDTQYF; CDR3nt: TGTGCCAGCAGCTTGTCGGGAGTGAGCACAGATACGCAGTATTTT; v_gene: TRBV11-3; j_gene: TRBJ2-3; d_gene: NA
CDR3aa: CASSSEEAFF; CDR3nt: TGTGCCAGCAGTTCCGAGGAAGCTTTCTTT; v_gene: TRBV28; j_gene: TRBJ1-1; d_gene: NA
CDR3aa: CASSQAPTGAQYF; CDR3nt: TGCGCCAGCAGCCAGGCTCCGACAGGGGCGCAGTATTTT; v_gene: TRBV4-1; j_gene: TRBJ2-3; d_gene: TRBD1
CDR3aa: CASSSRGGRYGYTF; CDR3nt: TGTGCCAGCTCGTCACGGGGCGGCCGCTATGGCTACACCTTC; v_gene: TRBV18; j_gene: TRBJ1-2; d_gene: NA
CDR3aa: CASSFLGFRETQYF; CDR3nt: TGCGCCAGCAGCTTCCTGGGATTCCGTGAGACCCAGTACTTC; v_gene: TRBV5-1; j_gene: TRBJ2-5; d_gene: NA
CDR3aa: CASSQGPYEQYF; CDR3nt: TGTGCCAGCAGCCAGGGTCCCTACGAGCAGTACTTC; v_gene: TRBV27; j_gene: TRBJ2-7; d_gene: NA
CDR3aa: CASSERSREKELGSENGAHDEQFF; CDR3nt: TGTGCCAGCTCCGAGCGTAGCAGGGAGAAGGAATTAGGTTCGGAGAATGGAGCCCACGATGAGCAGTTCTTC; v_gene: TRBV9; j_gene: TRBJ2-1; d_gene: NA
CDR3aa: CASSGQGAEAFF; CDR3nt: TGTGCCAGCAGCGGACAGGGGGCTGAAGCTTTCTTT; v_gene: TRBV27; j_gene: TRBJ1-1; d_gene: TRBD1
CDR3aa: CASSGRATGSLYNEQFF; CDR3nt: TGTGCCAGCAGTGGACGAGCGACAGGCTCCCTGTACAATGAGCAGTTCTTC; v_gene: TRBV6-1; j_gene: TRBJ2-1; d_gene: NA
CDR3aa: CASSYSSMTDTQYF; CDR3nt: TGTGCCAGCAGTTACTCCAGTATGACAGATACGCAGTATTTT; v_gene: TRBV6-5; j_gene: TRBJ2-3; d_gene: NA
CDR3aa: CASSLILVVAGYNEQFF; CDR3nt: TGTGCCAGCAGCTTGATACTTGTGGTAGCGGGTTACAATGAGCAGTTCTTC; v_gene: TRBV5-6; j_gene: TRBJ2-1; d_gene: TRBD2
CDR3aa: CASSSQGIQETQYF; CDR3nt: TGTGCCAGCAGTTCGCAGGGGATCCAAGAGACCCAGTACTTC; v_gene: TRBV28; j_gene: TRBJ2-5; d_gene: NA
CDR3aa: CAITDRDGNTIYF; CDR3nt: TGTGCCATCACTGACAGGGATGGAAACACCATATATTTT; v_gene: TRBV10-3; j_gene: TRBJ1-3; d_gene: TRBD1
CDR3aa: CASSVEISAGLTGANVLTF; CDR3nt: TGTGCCAGCAGCGTAGAAATTTCCGCAGGCCTTACTGGGGCCAACGTCCTGACTTTC; v_gene: TRBV9; j_gene: TRBJ2-6; d_gene: NA
CDR3aa: CASSLRLDRITDTQYF; CDR3nt: TGTGCCAGCAGCTTACGTTTGGACAGAATCACAGATACGCAGTATTTT; v_gene: TRBV11-2; j_gene: TRBJ2-3; d_gene: NA
CDR3aa: CAVGTRELFF; CDR3nt: TGTGCCGTCGGGACCAGGGAGCTGTTTTTT; v_gene: TRBV6-1; j_gene: TRBJ2-2; d_gene: NA
CDR3aa: CASGLGGLWIF; CDR3nt: TGTGCTAGTGGTTTGGGCGGGTTATGGATCTTC; v_gene: TRBV12-5; j_gene: TRBJ2-1; d_gene: NA
CDR3aa: CASSLDRNNEQFF; CDR3nt: TGTGCCAGCAGTTTGGACAGAAACAATGAGCAGTTCTTC; v_gene: TRBV5-4; j_gene: TRBJ2-1; d_gene: NA
CDR3aa: CASSGTSYEQYF; CDR3nt: TGTGCCAGCAGCGGAACCTCCTACGAGCAGTACTTC; v_gene: TRBV11-2; j_gene: TRBJ2-7; d_gene: NA
CDR3aa: CASSLGADEQFF; CDR3nt: TGTGCCAGCAGCTTAGGAGCGGATGAGCAGTTCTTC; v_gene: TRBV11-2; j_gene: TRBJ2-1; d_gene: NA
CDR3aa: CASSFGGGSGDEQYF; CDR3nt: TGTGCCAGCAGCTTCGGAGGTGGGAGTGGTGACGAGCAGTACTTC; v_gene: TRBV5-4; j_gene: TRBJ2-7; d_gene: NA